This paragraph reports one T cell receptor (beta chain). No antigen is known for it. The sample belongs to a study of T cell responses to AZD1222 COVID-19 vaccine. Overall study findings and caveats: Clonal diversity was possibly underestimated; the donors were predominantly white British and more often female. Distributed over spike, vaccine-associated CD4 TCRs predominated at 160-218 and 743-854. At baseline, seropositivity was found in only 5 to 7 AZD1222 recipients. With two AZD1222 doses given, Spike-specific TCR breadth and depth both rose.

Some clones are missing from TCRdb's copy, which holds only in-frame ones; the method was immunoSEQ multiplex PCR. The table shows 150,000 to 200,000 clones, with approximately 91% occurring only once. The CDR3 has 14 residues. The germline CDR1 and CDR2 sequences are SGHTA and FQGNSA. V gave up 0 bases and J gave up 6 bases, with 11 bases separating them. This material consisted of peripheral blood, taken 28 days after the second AZD1222 dose. The rearrangement uses TRBV7-2 and TRBJ1-2; tentatively, D is TRBD1 (6 bases). The sequence was obtained from an adult who received the AZD1222 COVID-19 vaccine. The CDR3 nucleotides are TGTGCCAGCAGCTTAGCTTCAACAGGGAATGGCTACACCTTC. It codes for CASSLASTGNGYTF.